Shown below are 16 T cell receptor beta chains from a single sample sequenced in a study of T cells in Graves' hyperthyroidism and ophthalmopathy. There were TCR beta CDR3 regions amplified from RNA transcripts. Carried out on the TCR CDR3, a first-round RT-PCR used the HTBI primer set. One entry per CDR3 protein results from TCRdb running MiXCR on the multiplex PCR reads. The table lists around 700,000 distinct CDR3 sequences, roughly 20% of them singletons. Sample: blood. The origin of the receptors is a woman in her forties or fifties with Graves' hyperthyroidism that later progressed to Graves' ophthalmopathy.

This clonotype was observed at least ten times. For the CDR3, the DNA is TGCGCCAGCAGCTTGGGACTGCATCAAGATACGCAGTATTTT. Protein sequence: CASSLGLHQDTQYF. The chain has TRBV5-1 and TRBJ2-3; D unclear. V lost 0 bases to trimming and J lost 5 bases, with 10 bases between them. This CDR3 has 14 amino acids. The germline gives CDR1 SGHRS, CDR2 YFSETQ.

This clonotype was seen repeatedly, ten times or more. The rearrangement joins TRBV11-2 to TRBJ1-1; D gene uncertain. Germline V gene data show CDR1 as SGHAT and CDR2 as FQNNGV. Between the trimmed V and J ends, which lost 0 bases and 7 bases, there was a span of 6 bases. The CDR3 has 12 amino acids. Here the CDR3 DNA reads TGTGCCAGCAGCTTAGAGTTAGGTGAAGCTTTCTTT. Amino acids: CASSLELGEAFF. The variable domain in full, completed from reference TRBV11-2 and TRBJ1-1, reads EAGVAQSPRYKIIEKRQSVAFWCNPISGHATLYWYQQILGQGPKLLIQFQNNGVVDDSQLPKDRFSAERLKGVDSTLKIQPAKLEDSAVYLCASSLELGEAFFGQGTRLTVV.

V gene TRBV12-3 or TRBV12-4 combines with J gene TRBJ1-5; D not certain. The V and J ends lost 0 bases and 2 bases respectively, with 14 bases between them. The CDR3 is 17 residues long. The CDR3 nucleotides are TGTGCCAGCAGTTTAGCTCTGGGGTTCAGTGGCAATCAGCCCCAGCATTTT. It codes for CASSLALGFSGNQPQHF.

The chain is built from TRBV6-1 and TRBJ2-7, with 12 bases matching TRBD1. CDR3 length: 16 amino acids. Germline V lookup: CDR1 MNHNS, CDR2 SASEGT. V shed 6 bases, J shed 7 bases, and the junction held 13 bases outside the gene matches. CDR3 protein: CASSRPPGQGASEQYF. As DNA, the CDR3 is TGTGCCAGCAGCCGCCCCCCGGGACAGGGGGCGAGTGAGCAGTACTTC.

In its sample, this clonotype was seen many times. The rearrangement joins TRBV5-1 to TRBJ2-7, with unresolved D. In germline, CDR1 is SGHRS, CDR2 YFSETQ. V was cut by 1 base and J by 0 bases, with 8 bases left in between. The CDR3 covers 14 residues. CDR3 sequence reads: CASSLSISSYEQYF. CDR3 bases: TGCGCCAGCAGCTTGTCTATAAGCTCCTACGAGCAGTACTTC.

In its sample, this clonotype was seen many times. The chain is built from TRBV2 and TRBJ2-5; 7 nucleotides line up with TRBD2. CDR1 SNHLY and CDR2 FYNNEI come from the germline V gene. The CDR3 covers 14 residues. V trimming: 4 bases; J trimming: 3 bases; junction bases outside the gene matches: 5. Here the CDR3 reads CASSGRGWEETQYF. CDR3 coding DNA: TGTGCCAGCAGTGGGCGGGGGTGGGAAGAGACCCAGTACTTC.

This clonotype was observed many times. The chain joins TRBV6-2 or TRBV6-3 to TRBJ1-1, with D maybe TRBD1 (6 bases). Trimming stripped 5 bases from V and 6 bases from J, with 16 bases between. The CDR3 extends over 14 amino acids. Germline CDR1 reads MNHEY; CDR2 reads SVGEGT. The CDR3 bases are TGTGCCAGCAGTGAGGCTAGGGGGGCCGCTGAAGCTTTCTTT. It is translated as CASSEARGAAEAFF.

Concerning this clonotype: The DNA is left out, because the CDR3 cannot be placed on it with certainty; the CDR3 is given as TCRdb lists it. The chain links TRBV5-5 to TRBJ1-5; the table calls TRBD1, which could not be checked here. The CDR3 spans 17 amino acids, including both terminal residues. Per the germline V gene, CDR1 is SGHKS and CDR2 is YYEKEE (reference sequence). The CDR3: CASSPMLLSWTDQPQHF.

V usage is TRBV6-1 and J usage is TRBJ2-1; weak D call: TRBD1 (5 bases). V dropped 1 base and J dropped 9 bases, with 16 bases sitting between them. The V gene's germline CDR1 is MNHNS and CDR2 SASEGT. This CDR3 is 15 amino acids long. The CDR3 coding sequence is TGTGCCAGCAGTGAAGATGTGGGGCCAGTGAGTGAGCAGTTCTTC. Its protein is CASSEDVGPVSEQFF.

This clonotype was counted between two and nine times. The V gene is TRBV19, the J gene TRBJ1-2; D not resolved. The length of the CDR3 is 14 residues. Trimming took 2 bases from V and 4 from J, leaving 11 bases between them. The germline V gene encodes CDR1 LNHDA and CDR2 SQIVND (reference sequence). In DNA, the CDR3 is TGTGCCAGTAGTATACGGGGAGTCGGCTATGGCTACACCTTC. Its translation: CASSIRGVGYGYTF.

The V and J genes are TRBV12-3 or TRBV12-4 and TRBJ2-3; D call uncertain. V shed 7 bases and J shed 4 bases, with 6 bases lying between them. This CDR3 region has 11 residues. The CDR3 loop reads CASTAADTQYF. CDR3 sequence (DNA): TGTGCCAGCACCGCAGCAGATACGCAGTATTTT.

DNA for the CDR3: TGTGCCAGCAGCAGCAGGGACAGAGACTCGTATGGCTACACCTTC. Its protein is CASSSRDRDSYGYTF. The chain has TRBV5-4 and TRBJ1-2; 7 bases are shared with TRBD1. The CDR3 extends over 15 amino acids. The germline V gene has CDR1 SGHNT and CDR2 YYREEE (reference sequence). V dropped 4 bases and J dropped 5; count of bases not matched to a gene: 11.

In its sample, this clonotype was seen a few times. The chain has TRBV20-1 and TRBJ1-5; no clear D gene. The ends were cut back, 5 bases at V and 0 bases at J, with 11 bases in the middle. The CDR3 loop spans 14 amino acids. The germline gives CDR1 DFQATT, CDR2 SNEGSKA (reference sequence). In nucleotides, the CDR3 is TGCAGTGCTGATCTGTATGGTAGCAATCAGCCCCAGCATTTT. Protein sequence: CSADLYGSNQPQHF.

The gene calls are TRBV9 and TRBJ2-5, with TRBD1 matching over 8 bases. The CDR3 totals 15 residues. The germline V gene encodes CDR1 SGDLS and CDR2 YYNGEE. Germline trimming cut 3 bases from V and 2 bases from J; bases unmatched to any gene: 6. The CDR3 here is CASSEWGQVQETQYF. The CDR3 DNA is TGTGCCAGCAGCGAGTGGGGACAGGTTCAAGAGACCCAGTACTTC.

This chain joins TRBV29-1 and TRBJ1-1; maybe TRBD1 (6 bases). The germline gives CDR1 SQVTM, CDR2 ANQGSEA. There are 13 residues in the CDR3. The V and J ends lost 1 base and 8 bases respectively, with 14 bases between them. The CDR3, as DNA: TGCAGCGTTGAAGTAAAAGGGGGAACCGAAGCTTTCTTT. Its translation: CSVEVKGGTEAFF.

This clonotype was seen many times. The chain employs TRBV12-3 or TRBV12-4 and TRBJ2-7; possible D gene TRBD2, 5 bases. V was trimmed by 5 bases and J by 5 bases, leaving 13 bases between them. CDR3 length: 13 amino acids. The CDR3 spells CASSLYLGDEQYF. CDR3 nucleotides: TGTGCCAGCAGTCTCTACCTCGGGGACGAGCAGTACTTC.